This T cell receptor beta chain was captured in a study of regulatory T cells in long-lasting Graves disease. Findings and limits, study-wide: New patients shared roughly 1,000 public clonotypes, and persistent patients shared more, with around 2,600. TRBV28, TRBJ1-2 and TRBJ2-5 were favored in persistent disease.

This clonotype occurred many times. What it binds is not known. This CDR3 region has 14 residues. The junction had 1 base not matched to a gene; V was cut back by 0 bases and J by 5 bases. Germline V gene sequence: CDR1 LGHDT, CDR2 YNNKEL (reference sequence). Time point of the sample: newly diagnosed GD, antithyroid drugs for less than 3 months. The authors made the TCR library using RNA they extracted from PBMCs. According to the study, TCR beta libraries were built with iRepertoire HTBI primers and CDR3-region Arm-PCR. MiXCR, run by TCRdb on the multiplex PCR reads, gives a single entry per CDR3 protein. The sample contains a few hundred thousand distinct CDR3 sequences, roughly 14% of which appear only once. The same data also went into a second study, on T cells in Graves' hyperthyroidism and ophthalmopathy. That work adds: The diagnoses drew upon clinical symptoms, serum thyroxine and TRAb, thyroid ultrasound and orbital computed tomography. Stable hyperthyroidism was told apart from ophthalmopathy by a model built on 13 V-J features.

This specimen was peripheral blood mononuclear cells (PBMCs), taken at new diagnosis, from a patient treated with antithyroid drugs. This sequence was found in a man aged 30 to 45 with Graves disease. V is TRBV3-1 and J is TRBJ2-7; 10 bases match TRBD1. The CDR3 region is CASSQETGGHEQYF. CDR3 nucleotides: TGTGCCAGCAGCCAAGAGACAGGGGGCCACGAGCAGTACTTC.